The clone carrying this TCR beta chain was counted at least ten times. Antigen specificity is unknown. Regions amplified from RNA transcripts were the TCR beta CDR3 regions. Primed by the HTBI set, a first-round RT-PCR was run on the TCR CDR3. TCRdb called the multiplex PCR reads again in MiXCR, with one record for every CDR3 protein. The sample includes 200,000 or so distinct CDR3 sequences, roughly 17% of them seen just once. The data belong to a study of T cells in Graves' hyperthyroidism and ophthalmopathy. Study overall: It was at initial diagnosis, before any treatment, that peripheral blood was collected.

When ophthalmopathy did not progress within 18 months, Graves' hyperthyroidism was considered stable. PBMCs were collected from an approximately 9.3 ml volume of fresh peripheral blood. Study-wide results and caveats: Ophthalmopathy stood apart from stable hyperthyroidism in a 13 V-J model.

This clonotype was sampled from a woman between 50 and 59 years old with Graves' hyperthyroidism. Material for sequencing was blood.

The CDR3 nucleotides are TGTGCCAGCAGCTTGGTTCATGAAGCTTTCTTT. The encoded protein is CASSLVHEAFF. The chain uses TRBV11-2 and TRBJ1-1; no reliable D call. The CDR3 sequence is 11 residues long. Deletions cut 3 bases from V and 7 bases from J, with 6 bases between. Per germline, CDR1 SGHAT and CDR2 FQNNGV. Filled out from reference TRBV11-2 and TRBJ1-1, the complete variable domain reads EAGVAQSPRYKIIEKRQSVAFWCNPISGHATLYWYQQILGQGPKLLIQFQNNGVVDDSQLPKDRFSAERLKGVDSTLKIQPAKLEDSAVYLCASSLVHEAFFGQGTRLTVV.